This T cell receptor (beta chain) was profiled in a study of Ad26.COV2.S vaccination and SARS-CoV-2 variants. Notes on the study in general: After vaccination, reports described spike-specific CD8+ and CD4+ T cell responses as showing substantial breadth.

Repertoires were generated with immunoSEQ multiplex PCR, while TCRdb's copy carries only in-frame clones and drops some. The sample gives fewer than 500,000 clones, about 88% of which show up once; 2.5% is in the top ten. Treatment here: 19 received Ad26.COV2.S at low or high dose, single or two shots; about 5 received placebo; per-sample allocation not given. The samples date from day 63 after the first vaccine or placebo injection. CDR1 is SGHDT, CDR2 YYEEEE, per germline. CDR3 length equals 15 residues. Deletions cut 4 bases from V and 2 bases from J, with 16 bases between. With regard to this clone: Its target is not known.

The input for sequencing was peripheral blood, taken in a trial of Ad26.COV2.S vaccine versus placebo. This chain connects TRBV5-6 to TRBJ2-7; D might be TRBD1 (5 bases). The receptor was derived from a person between 18 and 60 years old who received the Ad26.COV2.S COVID-19 vaccine or a placebo. CDR3 sequence (DNA): TGTGCCAGCAGCCATCGTCCAGTACAGGCCTACGAGCAGTACTTC. Its protein is CASSHRPVQAYEQYF.